The 14 T cell receptor beta chains reported below all come from one sample, sequenced in a study of blood T cell repertoires in COVID-19. Clones were read by immunoSEQ multiplex PCR, and TCRdb kept only the in-frame ones, dropping some. The repertoire holds 120,000 to 150,000 clones, 82% seen once, with roughly 4% in the top ten. Sequencing was performed on peripheral blood. The origin of the receptors is a woman aged 80 or older with acute or convalescent COVID-19.

This clone was picked up one time. The chain is built from TRBV7-6 and TRBJ2-1; no definite D call. V lost 3 bases to trimming and J lost 4 bases, with 10 bases between them. Per the germline V gene, CDR1 is SGHVS and CDR2 is FNYEAQ. This CDR3 spans 14 amino acids. Written as DNA, the CDR3 is TGTGCCAGCAGCTTCGCTGGCAGATACAATGAGCAGTTCTTC. Protein sequence: CASSFAGRYNEQFF.

The chain employs TRBV6-6 and TRBJ1-3; TRBD1 agrees at 9 bases. This CDR3 contains 14 residues. V shed 4 bases and J 4 bases; nucleotides not matched to a gene: 2. Germline loops: CDR1 MNHNY, CDR2 SVGAGI (reference sequence). DNA of the CDR3: TGTGCCAGCAGTTCCACAGGGGGCGGAAACACCATATATTTT. Translated, it gives CASSSTGGGNTIYF.

J is TRBJ1-2 and V is TRBV29-1; D not certain. V gave up 0 bases and J gave up 1 base, with 15 bases separating them. The CDR3 has 16 residues. Germline CDR1 SQVTM, CDR2 ANQGSEA. CDR3 DNA sequence: TGCAGCGTTGAAGATAAGAGGTCACCGAGTAACTATGGCTACACCTTC. This translates into CSVEDKRSPSNYGYTF.

This sequence joins TRBV6-5 and TRBJ2-4; possible D gene TRBD2, 5 bases. The ends were cut back, 0 bases at V and 0 bases at J, with 9 bases in the middle. Germline CDR1 is MNHEY and CDR2 is SVGAGI. The CDR3 is made up of 16 amino acids. CDR3 DNA sequence: TGTGCCAGCAGTTACTCTACGGGATTAGCCAAAAACATTCAGTACTTC. Its translation is CASSYSTGLAKNIQYF.

The rearrangement links TRBV7-2 to TRBJ1-2, with 7 bases matching TRBD1. The CDR3 runs to 14 residues. V was clipped by 7 bases and J by 8 bases; unmatched bases: 13. From germline, CDR1 is SGHTA and CDR2 FQGNSA. CDR3 region: CASISIDRARGYTF. CDR3 coding DNA: TGTGCCAGCATCTCTATCGACAGGGCCAGGGGCTACACCTTC.

The chain has TRBV2 and TRBJ2-1; maybe TRBD1 (6 bases). Germline V gene data show CDR1 as SNHLY and CDR2 as FYNNEI. The CDR3 sequence is 14 residues long. Between the trimmed V and J ends, which lost 2 bases and 4 bases, there was a span of 9 bases. For the CDR3, the DNA is TGTGCCAGCAGTGAACGGACAGCTTACAATGAGCAGTTCTTC. Amino acid sequence: CASSERTAYNEQFF.

The chain couples TRBV30 to TRBJ1-3, with a weak D call TRBD1 (5 bases). Between the trimmed V and J ends, which lost 2 bases and 4 bases, there was a span of 9 bases. From germline, CDR1 is GTSNPN and CDR2 SVGIG (reference sequence). The CDR3 extends over 13 amino acids. The CDR3 loop reads CAWSRGTGNTIYF. Written as DNA, the CDR3 is TGTGCCTGGAGTCGGGGGACGGGAAACACCATATATTTT.

This chain links TRBV5-1 with TRBJ2-1, with 8 bases identical to TRBD1. Germline V gene lookup returns CDR1 SGHRS and CDR2 YFSETQ. The CDR3 consists of 12 residues. Trimming took 7 bases from V and 8 from J; bases not matched to a gene: 5. The CDR3 sequence is CASGQGIYEQFF. The CDR3 DNA follows: TGCGCCAGCGGACAGGGAATATATGAGCAGTTCTTC.

The V and J genes are TRBV28 and TRBJ2-4, with D uncertain. Germline lookup yields CDR1 MDHEN and CDR2 SYDVKM. V was clipped by 3 bases and J by 2 bases, with 8 bases between them. This CDR3 is 14 amino acids long. The CDR3 reads CASSFHSTKNIQYF. CDR3 bases: TGTGCCAGCAGTTTCCACAGTACCAAAAACATTCAGTACTTC.

The genes are TRBV5-6 and TRBJ2-6; D is possibly TRBD2 (5 bases). The CDR3 contains 16 residues. Per germline, CDR1 SGHDT and CDR2 YYEEEE. The germline V and J ends were trimmed by 0 bases and 2 bases, with 9 bases remaining between them. In nucleotides, the CDR3 is TGTGCCAGCAGCTTGGCCCGGCGGGCTGGGGCCAACGTCCTGACTTTC. It encodes CASSLARRAGANVLTF.

The chain joins TRBV11-2 to TRBJ2-7; a possible D gene is TRBD2 (6 bases). This CDR3 is built from 14 residues. Trimming pared 3 bases from V and 6 bases from J, leaving 15 bases between. Germline V lookup: CDR1 SGHAT, CDR2 FQNNGV. CDR3 amino acids: CASSFQPRGVEQYF. The CDR3 region has the DNA TGTGCCAGCAGCTTTCAACCCCGCGGGGTCGAGCAGTACTTC.

The chain employs TRBV12-3 or TRBV12-4 and TRBJ1-2, with D perhaps TRBD1 (6 bases). V was pared by 8 bases and J by 4 bases, with 14 bases between. This CDR3 spans 13 amino acids. CDR3 region: CASWRQGSYGYTF. CDR3 nucleotide sequence: TGTGCCAGCTGGAGGCAGGGGTCCTATGGCTACACCTTC.

The chain carries TRBV5-5 and TRBJ2-3; D possibly corresponds to TRBD2 (7 bases). The germline V gene encodes CDR1 SGHKS and CDR2 YYEKEE (reference sequence). The CDR3 covers 17 residues. Trimming left V 2 bases short and J 5 bases short, with 21 bases between. The CDR3 here is CASSFPWAGARVDTQYF. Written as DNA, the CDR3 is TGTGCCAGCAGCTTCCCGTGGGCGGGGGCCAGGGTAGATACGCAGTATTTT. Complete variable domain (other parts from reference TRBV5-5 and TRBJ2-3): DAGVTQSPTHLIKTRGQQVTLRCSPISGHKSVSWYQQVLGQGPQFIFQYYEKEERGRGNFPDRFSARQFPNYSSELNVNALLLGDSALYLCASSFPWAGARVDTQYFGPGTRLTVL.

The DNA of the CDR3 is TGTGCCACACAATTTCTAGGAGGGCCCCAGCATTTT. This sequence encodes CATQFLGGPQHF. The chain recombines TRBV19 with TRBJ1-5, with unresolved D. The CDR3 extends over 12 amino acids. Between the trimmed V and J ends, which lost 10 bases and 9 bases, there was a span of 16 bases. Germline values: CDR1 LNHDA, CDR2 SQIVND (reference sequence).